What follows is one T cell receptor beta chain and its context. CDR1 and CDR2 (germline): SGHRS, YFSETQ. The CDR3 extends over 14 amino acids. V lost 6 bases, J lost 1 base, and 13 bases lay in between. The sample originates from a study of CD8 T cells in ankylosing spondylitis. Quantitative molecular-barcoded 5'-RACE generated the TCR beta libraries. TCRdb re-called the 5' RACE reads through MiXCR, storing one row per CDR3 protein. This table holds more than 250,000 distinct CDR3 sequences, roughly 10% found once. Sequencing used blood, either unsorted or a sorted T cell fraction (not recorded which). V is TRBV5-1 and J is TRBJ1-1, with a possible D match to TRBD1 (6 bases). This receptor was identified in a female donor with ankylosing spondylitis or in good health (not recorded which). The CDR3 loop is CASTSGTSNTEAFF. CDR3 DNA sequence: TGCGCCAGCACCTCCGGGACATCGAACACTGAAGCTTTCTTT. Together with reference TRBV5-1 and TRBJ1-1, the CDR3 gives the full variable domain: KAGVTQTPRYLIKTRGQQVTLSCSPISGHRSVSWYQQTPGQGLQFLFEYFSETQRNKGNFPGRFSGRQFSNSRSEMNVSTLELGDSALYLCASTSGTSNTEAFFGQGTRLTVV.